This entry features one T cell receptor (beta chain) sequence. It lacks a known antigen. No much larger clone exists at a distance of one base, and base qualities are not known. The CDR3 has 19 amino acids, counting the end cysteine and phenylalanine. The kept DNA is CDR3 alone, 57 bases in frame from the first base. Trimmed from V: 5 bases; trimmed from J: 0 bases; junction bases lacking a gene match: 9. CDR1 and CDR2 were assigned from the germline V gene as MDHEN and SYDVKM. The library was made by the immunoSEQ multiplex PCR assay. For the multiplex PCR, a mixture combining 60 forward primers for TCR Vbeta segments and 13 reverse primers for TCR Jbeta segments was used. The CDR3 region of rearranged TCR beta genes was amplified from genomic DNA by a multiplex PCR assay. On the Illumina HiSeq System, the amplified TCR beta libraries were sequenced as 87-base-pair reads. Per the original workflow: A later analysis counted approximately 74 million unique TCR beta chains across the 650 to 700 repertoires, and around 9.9 million of these chains were shared by at least two donors. Raw reads were error-corrected and collapsed into unique sequences with a nearest-neighbor algorithm that merged closely related sequences to remove PCR and sequencing errors. To assign V, D and J gene segments, CDR3 sequences were aligned to IMGT reference sequences. For a sequence to be retained, a match of at least six nucleotides was required to both a V gene segment and a J gene segment. Rearrangements were classified as productive when the CDR3 lacked stop codons and remained in frame with V and J, and all other rearrangements were classified as non-productive. Following IMGT convention, CDR3 was defined as the stretch from the second conserved V-encoded cysteine to the conserved J-encoded phenylalanine. The earlier analysis of about 610 of the donors excluded sequences that lacked an unambiguous match to a single V gene segment. An earlier analysis of almost 600 of the donors classified V segments as functional when productive rearrangements were above 56.7% and as segregating when the standard deviation between donors was above 5%. A statistical classification framework was developed to diagnose cytomegalovirus status using the catalog of TCR beta chain sequences. In a later analysis, V and J genes were assigned by comparing TCR nucleotide sequences against IMGT/GENE-DB human TR gene sequences. Using the TCRdist pipeline, a later analysis assigned CDR3 sequences along with most-parsimonious VDJ recombination scenarios. In a later analysis, every TCR beta chain was defined by the combination of its CDR3 amino acid sequence and its V-gene family, and reads without a unique V-gene family were dropped. As a way to deal with suspected cross-contamination and a sequencing artifact, a later analysis dropped 500 to 700 nucleotide sequences that were highly shared and had low generation probability. In a later analysis, a clonal expansion index for each public chain was calculated from normalized within-repertoire ranks of inferred template counts. In a later analysis, generation probabilities were computed using a VDJ recombination model fitted to out-of-frame rearrangements, and the results were checked against IGoR. Hypergeometric tests were used in a later analysis to score TCR-TCR, TCR-HLA and TCR-CMV co-occurrence, with a repertoire-size bias correction applied to the TCR pairs. A later analysis estimated false discovery rates by permuting HLA or CMV assignments 20 times. In a later analysis, co-occurring TCRs were grouped using DBSCAN, with TCRdist sequence similarity added in when clustering inside HLA-allele-positive subsets. Repertoires with fewer than 30,000 or more than 120,000 public chains, plus five repertoires with anomalous nucleotide sharing, were excluded from co-occurrence clustering. This is the immuneACCESS table as TCRdb keeps it, with only in-frame sequences that have V and J called. A part of the clones is gone; compared with another copy, unresolved V genes explain less than half, and the rest is unexplained. The D gene and trimming were derived from the DNA, and the V and J assignments and clone size from that table. The sample profile shows approximately 260,000 clones; about 90% of them were found once. The ten largest clones represent about 1.7% of the sample.

The data stem from a study of cytomegalovirus exposure and HLA in healthy donors (dated by TCRdb to 2016 to 2017). Some background on the complete study: According to an earlier analysis of several hundred of the donors, some 180 million T cells yielded 100 million or so unique TCR beta sequences and roughly 280 Gb of sequence data. To study patterns of TCR occurrence, a later analysis re-analyzed previously published TCR beta repertoires from under 750 donors and added high-resolution HLA genotyping. The T cell repertoires of some 670 subjects were profiled by immunosequencing and related to cytomegalovirus serostatus. The study aimed to test whether signatures of past pathogen exposure could be identified by cataloging public T cell receptors. To predict cytomegalovirus infection status, the study combined high-throughput TCR immunosequencing, statistical association of individual TCRs with disease status, and machine learning. Donor age, sex, ethnicity and CMV serostatus were compiled together with the repertoire data. All discovery cohort repertoires had been generated using a single sequencing platform. About five DR-DQ haplotypes were treated as single units for association and clustering because of strong linkage in the cohort. Around 320 gigabases of sequencing data and some 85 million unique TCR sequences were included in an early release covering 550 to 800 HLA-typed donors. Besides the first cohort of more than 650 subjects, a separate validation cohort made up of roughly 130 different subjects was used. A later genetic analysis used genome-wide SNP genotypes for 398 of the 666 donors, treating that subset as a discovery cohort. In an earlier analysis of several hundred of the donors, high-throughput TCR beta sequencing was used to judge whether each TCR beta V gene segment behaved as functional or pseudogenic. The genetic ancestry cluster associated with self-reported Caucasian donors included roughly four fifths of the roughly 400 genotyped donors. HLA typing covered class I and class II loci at four-digit resolution. Across about 370 genotyped donors of the cohort, an average of about 240,000 unique TCR beta nucleotide sequences per donor were sequenced, and about a sixth of those sequences were non-productive. Rather than using new phenotypic data, the later analysis identified candidate immune exposures from TCR beta sequences and from how often those sequences occurred across donors. Typing coverage differed by locus: A, B, C, DRB1 and DQB1 were typed in roughly 620-630 donors, DQA1 in 500 to 550, DPA1 in 600 to 610, and DPB1 in around 440.

Study-wide findings and limitations: CMV serostatus was the only immune exposure information available for the cohort. The study listed 150 to 200 TCR beta chains as associated with cytomegalovirus. In a later genetic analysis, a missense DCLRE1C variant was associated with V-gene and J-gene trimming of TCR beta chains, and the association was replicated in an independent cohort. A later analysis reported that several top co-occurrence clusters appeared linked to parvovirus B19, influenza, CMV and Epstein-Barr virus. Because the 87-base-pair reads could not distinguish some IMGT-functional V segments, including TRBV6-2 and TRBV6-3, those segments were excluded. At a false discovery rate of 0.05, a later analysis linked under 20,000 TCR beta sequences to specific HLA alleles. HLA typing was unavailable for some donors at each locus, so association tests used only the typed subset. Correlated functional status among segregating V segments might reflect linkage disequilibrium, but an unknown experimental factor could not be ruled out. The authors suggested that the approach could potentially be extended to other disease states and immunological phenotypes. A later genetic analysis reported fewer N-insertions in productive TCRs among donors in an Asian-associated ancestry cluster than the approximately 700-donor mean. In this cohort, only TCR beta chains were sequenced, and detectable features were limited by the absence of alpha or paired-chain data. In an earlier analysis of fewer than 700 of the donors, most TCR beta V segments appeared in productive rearrangements about 87% or about 30% of the time, broadly matching IMGT annotations. In a later analysis, most CMV-associated TCR beta chains were found to appear HLA-restricted, with HLA associations seemingly driven largely by CMV exposure. In vitro tests confirmed that a few of the cytomegalovirus-associated TCR beta chains recognize cytomegalovirus antigens. The sequencing pipeline was judged likely to have produced a cluster of highly shared sequence variants as a technical artifact. A further reported finding was that TCR beta sequences accurately predicted the HLA-A and HLA-B alleles for most subjects in the first cohort. Presence/absence analyses assumed roughly uniform sequencing depth across donors, an assumption that may not hold. Because counts were too low, 15 to 20 rarely observed V segments, including chromosome 9 orphons, were excluded from the earlier analysis of 500 to 700 of the donors. Most TCR sequences were seen in very few donors, while some public TCRs were found in many individuals. According to a later analysis, TCR association rates differed among HLA loci, with DRB1 alleles showing the most associated TCRs and HLA-C alleles showing the fewest. In a later analysis, HLA-associated TCR beta chains were found to be more clonally expanded and to have lower generation probabilities than equally common non-associated chains. Cytomegalovirus status was reported to be diagnosed by the classifier with high specificity and sensitivity in both the original and validation cohorts. When HLA alleles, especially DR and DQ, strongly co-occurred, attributing TCR associations to individual alleles was difficult.

The cohort comprised some 700 healthy bone marrow donors. All cohort members were sampled while nominally healthy, although unrecorded immune exposures were likely present. The donor was CMV seronegative and belonged to the group of 350 or so seronegative cohort members. A peripheral blood sample was collected from each donor, and TCR beta sequencing was performed on peripheral blood mononuclear cells. Genomic DNA extraction from the blood cell samples was performed with the Qiagen DNeasy Blood Extraction Kit. The sequenced material came from PBMCs. The TCR sequence derives from a girl aged 2-9 years in good health and CMV-seronegative. The chain joins TRBV28 to TRBJ2-5, and 16 junction bases match TRBD2. CDR3 loop: CASSLNPGLAGGYQETQYF. The nucleotide sequence is given as TGTGCCAGCAGTCTGAATCCGGGACTAGCGGGGGGGTACCAAGAGACCCAGTACTTC.